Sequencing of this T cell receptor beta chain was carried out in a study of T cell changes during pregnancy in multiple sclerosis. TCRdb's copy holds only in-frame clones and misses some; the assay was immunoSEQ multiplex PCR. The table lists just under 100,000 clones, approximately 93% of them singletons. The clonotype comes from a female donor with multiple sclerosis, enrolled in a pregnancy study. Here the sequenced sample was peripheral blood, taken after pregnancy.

The CDR3 DNA sequence: TGTGCCAGCAGTTTTGACGGCGGGGGGTTCTACAATGAGCAGTTCTTC. This codes for CASSFDGGGFYNEQFF. The J gene is TRBJ2-1, the V gene TRBV27, with 8 nucleotides matching TRBD2. CDR1 is MNHEY, CDR2 SMNVEV, per germline (reference sequence). The CDR3 is 16 residues long. V shed 3 bases and J 3 bases; nucleotides not matched to a gene: 7.